This T cell receptor beta chain was documented in a study of T cell responses to AZD1222 COVID-19 vaccine. In the case of this clone: Its antigen is still unknown.

Looked up from germline, CDR1 is KGHSH and CDR2 is LQKENI. V was cut by 3 bases and J by 7 bases, with 11 bases left in between. The CDR3 contains 13 residues. Assay used: immunoSEQ multiplex PCR; TCRdb lists only in-frame clones, some missing. This repertoire shows some 100,000 clones, about 85% found once; its top ten account for approximately 4.7%. Study conclusions and caveats: Spike-specific TCRs gained breadth and depth after people received two AZD1222 doses. Within unmutated variant regions lay the reported targets of nearly half of spike-specific TCRs. Females outnumbered males among donors, who were mostly white British; clonal diversity was possibly underestimated.

The sample consisted of peripheral blood, taken on day 0 of AZD1222 vaccination. This sequence originates from an adult in good health. The chain joins TRBV18 to TRBJ2-3; TRBD2 is a possible D gene (6 bases). CDR3 sequence (DNA): TGTGCCAGCTCACCTCTGGAGGGAAATACGCAGTATTTT. Translated, it gives CASSPLEGNTQYF.